This TCR beta chain was recorded in a study of blood T cell repertoires in COVID-19. Study-level information: T cells, B-cell-depleted T cells, or PBMCs supplied cDNA or gDNA.

The J segment lost 5 bases and the V segment lost 0 bases, leaving 5 bases of the junction unmatched. The CDR3 runs 16 residues. Germline-derived CDR1 and CDR2 are SGHRS and YFSETQ. Participants were aged roughly 18 to 95 years, lived in 20 to 30 US areas, and enrolled virtually. In Cohort 3, a recovered donor had either two negative PCRs, clearance, or symptom resolution. Study processing details: Amplified reference gene primers provided the basis for estimating nucleated cell counts. Method: immunoSEQ multiplex PCR; TCRdb's copy keeps in-frame clones and lacks some. V and J calls and clone size come straight from that table; D and trimming were deduced from the DNA. The sample holds under 150,000 clones; around 88% are singletons and the top ten take 2.3%.

The chain links TRBV5-1 to TRBJ1-6; 7 bases fit TRBD1. The sequencing sample was made of PBMCs or T cells enriched from blood (not recorded which). This TCR derives from a woman between 50 and 59 years old who had recovered from COVID-19. Written as DNA, the CDR3 is TGCGCCAGCAGCTTGGCTGCCGGGACAGATAATTCACCCCTCCACTTT. Translating it yields CASSLAAGTDNSPLHF.